This record concerns one TCR beta chain sequence. Its antigen is still unknown. CD4+ cells underwent separation, giving CD45RA+ naive and CD45RA-negative memory subsets. The data were obtained in a study of shared clonotypes between healthy human individuals. Broader study findings: Relative to memory subsets, naive subsets generally showed larger estimated richness. With several donors compared, around 5% of naive CD4 clonotypes were shared.

Germline CDR1 reads DFQATT; CDR2 reads SNEGSKA (reference sequence). V lost 3 bases and J lost 6, with 8 bases in between. The CDR3 consists of 11 residues. Deep-level settings were used for running the assay. TCRdb's table, derived via immunoSEQ multiplex PCR, lists solely in-frame clones and lacks some. The sample yields under 2.5 million clones, about nine tenths seen once. The source material was naive CD4+ T cells from PBMCs. The subset is: CD45RA+ positively selected. This clonotype was sampled from a man aged 18 to 29 in good health. Some clones in this sample may be carry-over from other donors' samples. The J gene is TRBJ1-1, the V gene TRBV20-1; unclear D gene. The CDR3 protein is CSARRNSEAFF. The CDR3 region has the DNA TGCAGTGCTAGGAGAAACTCTGAAGCTTTCTTT.